This T cell receptor (beta chain) was captured in a study of T cell changes during pregnancy in multiple sclerosis. The CDR3 covers 15 residues. V shed 2 bases and J shed 7 bases, with 15 bases lying between them. The germline gives CDR1 MNHEY, CDR2 SVGAGI. Sequenced by immunoSEQ multiplex PCR; TCRdb stores in-frame clones only, minus some. The repertoire holds 55,000 to 65,000 clones, 85% to 95% seen once, with roughly 0.4% in the top ten. The sequences come from CD4+ T cells from peripheral blood mononuclear cells, collected before pregnancy. The receptor was isolated from a female donor with multiple sclerosis, enrolled in a pregnancy study. The V gene is TRBV6-5, the J gene TRBJ2-1; D is perhaps TRBD2 (5 bases). The CDR3 coding sequence is TGTGCCAGCAGTTACATAGGATTTTCGGGAAATGAGCAGTTCTTC. Residues: CASSYIGFSGNEQFF.